This T cell receptor beta chain was obtained from a study of blood T cell repertoires in COVID-19. As handled by the study authors: Scientists estimated how many nucleated cells there were by amplifying reference gene primers. The repertoire was sequenced with immunoSEQ multiplex PCR; TCRdb's copy has only in-frame clones and lacks some. The DNA gave D and trimming, while V, J and clone size come from that table. The sample includes 80,000 or so clones, 91% of them seen just once. The TCR comes from a woman in her 50s in a cohort sampled during active COVID-19. The sequencing sample was made of peripheral blood.

This CDR3 reads CAIRGPGSTDTQYF. CDR3 nucleotide sequence: TGCGCCATCCGTGGGCCTGGGAGCACAGATACGCAGTATTTT. The rearrangement uses TRBV10-2 and TRBJ2-3; D gene unclear. The CDR3 contains 14 residues. From germline, CDR1 is WSHSY and CDR2 SAAADI. The ends were cut back, 10 bases at V and 0 bases at J, with 14 bases in the middle.